What follows are 32 T cell receptor beta chains derived from one specimen sequenced in a study of cytotoxic CD8 clonotypes in ibrutinib-treated CLL. Sequencing used immunoSEQ multiplex PCR; TCRdb keeps in-frame clones, though not all of them. Of some 350,000 clones in the sample, 67% are singletons; the top ten hold around 6.6%. Sequencing was performed on PBMCs, taken after 36 months of ibrutinib treatment. These receptor sequences come from a human donor with chronic lymphocytic leukemia.

V and J are TRBV6-5 and TRBJ1-1; possible D gene TRBD1, 5 bases. This CDR3 has 11 amino acids. The germline gives CDR1 MNHEY, CDR2 SVGAGI. Trimming removed 5 bases at V and 8 bases at J, with 9 bases between. CDR3 in amino acids: CASSRDREAFF. CDR3 nucleotides: TGTGCCAGCAGTCGGGACCGAGAAGCTTTCTTT.

The genes are TRBV9 and TRBJ1-1, with a possible D match to TRBD1 (6 bases). The germline V and J ends were trimmed by 0 bases and 3 bases, with 12 bases remaining between them. This CDR3 has 15 amino acids. Germline CDR1 SGDLS, CDR2 YYNGEE. The CDR3 DNA sequence: TGTGCCAGCAGCGTAGAGGGGGGCCTATACACTGAAGCTTTCTTT. Its translation is CASSVEGGLYTEAFF.

A few counts support this clone. The rearrangement links TRBV2 to TRBJ1-6; D is unresolved. The CDR3 runs 14 residues. Germline V CDR1 and CDR2: SNHLY, FYNNEI. The ends were cut back, 0 bases at V and 9 bases at J, with 9 bases in the middle. DNA of the CDR3: TGTGCCAGCAGTGAAGCGGGGAGTACTTCACCCCTCCACTTT. The encoded protein is CASSEAGSTSPLHF. Filled out from reference TRBV2 and TRBJ1-6, the complete variable domain reads EPEVTQTPSHQVTQMGQEVILRCVPISNHLYFYWYRQILGQKVEFLVSFYNNEISEKSEIFDDQFSVERPDGSNFTLKIRSTKLEDSAMYFCASSEAGSTSPLHFGNGTRLTVT.

V usage is TRBV28 and J usage is TRBJ1-5; D not certain. Germline CDR1 MDHEN, CDR2 SYDVKM. The CDR3 sequence is 14 residues long. V was shortened by 4 bases and J by 7 bases, with 14 bases between the two germline ends. CDR3 sequence (DNA): TGTGCCAGCAGTTATAAAGGGTTTAGGCAGCCCCAGCATTTT. This gives the protein CASSYKGFRQPQHF. The complete variable domain, with remaining parts taken from reference TRBV28 and TRBJ1-5, reads DVKVTQSSRYLVKRTGEKVFLECVQDMDHENMFWYRQDPGLGLRLIYFSYDVKMKEKGDIPEGYSVSREKKERFSLILESASTNQTSMYLCASSYKGFRQPQHFGDGTRLSIL.

Only one count was recorded for this clone. The chain combines TRBV6-5 with TRBJ1-1, with D unresolved. V gave up 4 bases and J gave up 3 bases, with 6 bases separating them. The CDR3 runs to 12 residues. Germline lookup yields CDR1 MNHEY and CDR2 SVGAGI. The CDR3 region is CASSSGHTEAFF. The CDR3 DNA is TGTGCCAGCAGTTCTGGGCACACTGAAGCTTTCTTT.

The chain combines TRBV28 with TRBJ1-2; D is uncertain. The V gene lost 4 bases and the J gene lost 4 bases, with 1 base spanning the gap. The CDR3 covers 10 residues. Germline values: CDR1 MDHEN, CDR2 SYDVKM. The CDR3 loop is CASSSYGYTF. Here the CDR3 DNA reads TGTGCCAGCAGTTCCTATGGCTACACCTTC.

This clone was detected a few times. V and J are TRBV6-5 and TRBJ2-2, with D possibly matching TRBD1 (6 bases). Germline V CDR1 and CDR2: MNHEY, SVGAGI. The V gene lost 0 bases and the J gene lost 3 bases, with 8 bases spanning the gap. The CDR3 has 15 residues. CDR3 residues: CASSYSTGYTGELFF. As DNA, the CDR3 is TGTGCCAGCAGTTACTCGACAGGTTACACCGGGGAGCTGTTTTTT.

The table lists this clone with a few counts. The gene calls are TRBV29-1 and TRBJ1-2; 8 bases align to TRBD1. This CDR3 is built from 13 residues. The germline V gene encodes CDR1 SQVTM and CDR2 ANQGSEA. V trimming: 6 bases; J trimming: 7 bases; junction bases outside the gene matches: 10. CDR3 nucleotide sequence: TGCAGCGTGGTAGGGACAGGTCGGCTTGGCTACACCTTC. The encoded protein is CSVVGTGRLGYTF.

The V call is TRBV7-8, the J call TRBJ1-1; maybe TRBD1 (6 bases). This CDR3 is 15 amino acids long. The V gene lost 4 bases and the J gene lost 0 bases, with 12 bases spanning the gap. Germline V gene lookup returns CDR1 SGHVS and CDR2 FQNEAQ. CDR3 region: CASSSRTALNTEAFF. The DNA for the CDR3 is TGTGCCAGCAGCTCCCGGACAGCCTTGAACACTGAAGCTTTCTTT.

This sequence joins TRBV29-1 and TRBJ2-5, with a tentative D call TRBD2 (7 bases). From germline, CDR1 is SQVTM and CDR2 ANQGSEA. This CDR3 is built from 17 residues. With 4 bases removed from V and 1 base from J, the gap between germline ends came to 22 bases. The CDR3 protein is CSVGSGGGLTVQETQYF. The DNA of the CDR3 is TGCAGCGTTGGATCGGGGGGCGGACTGACTGTCCAAGAGACCCAGTACTTC.

The CDR3 DNA reads TGCAGCGTTGAGGTCGCCACGAGCTCCTACGAGCAGTACTTC. It translates to CSVEVATSSYEQYF. V gene TRBV29-1 combines with J gene TRBJ2-7; D ambiguous. This CDR3 spans 14 amino acids. With 3 bases removed from V and 0 bases from J, the gap between germline ends came to 12 bases. The V gene's germline CDR1 is SQVTM and CDR2 ANQGSEA.

This chain links TRBV18 with TRBJ2-3; the D is unclear. Trimming shortened V by 4 bases and J by 2 bases, and 16 bases separated the two germline ends. CDR1 is KGHSH, CDR2 LQKENI, per germline. The length of the CDR3 is 16 residues. CDR3 coding DNA: TGTGCCAGCTCACGAGCCGGCCACATAGTCACAGATACGCAGTATTTT. It specifies CASSRAGHIVTDTQYF.

This clone has only a few counts. This chain links TRBV5-1 with TRBJ2-3, with TRBD2 matching over 9 bases. The germline V gene encodes CDR1 SGHRS and CDR2 YFSETQ. V gave up 0 bases and J gave up 2 bases; unmatched junction bases: 4. The CDR3 is 16 amino acids. This CDR3 reads CASSLVLAGLTDTQYF. For the CDR3, the DNA is TGCGCCAGCAGCTTGGTGCTAGCGGGGCTCACAGATACGCAGTATTTT.

V and J are TRBV6-5 and TRBJ1-1; D might be TRBD1 (6 bases). Trimming shortened V by 2 bases and J by 0 bases, and 13 bases separated the two germline ends. CDR3 size: 16 residues. Per the germline V gene, CDR1 is MNHEY and CDR2 is SVGAGI. The DNA for the CDR3 is TGTGCCAGCAGTTACCGCGGGGGGGCCATGAACACTGAAGCTTTCTTT. Amino acids: CASSYRGGAMNTEAFF.

The CDR3 nucleotides are TGTGCCAGCACCTCGCCCCGGGCCTACGAGCAGTACTTC. This encodes CASTSPRAYEQYF. The chain has TRBV6-5 and TRBJ2-7, with D uncertain. Germline-derived CDR1 and CDR2 are MNHEY and SVGAGI. The CDR3 runs 13 residues. Trimming left V 7 bases short and J 2 bases short, with 12 bases between.

The chain is built from TRBV19 and TRBJ1-3; possible D gene TRBD1, 6 bases. The CDR3 contains 14 residues. Germline assignment: CDR1 LNHDA and CDR2 SQIVND (reference sequence). V was pared by 6 bases and J by 2 bases, with 11 bases between. CDR3 DNA sequence: TGTGCCAGTAGAACAACAGGGCCTGGAAACACCATATATTTT. Amino acids: CASRTTGPGNTIYF.

The gene calls are TRBV7-8 and TRBJ2-7, with 7 bases identical to TRBD2. V dropped 1 base and J dropped 5; count of bases not matched to a gene: 5. The CDR3 runs 14 residues. Germline V gives CDR1 SGHVS, CDR2 FQNEAQ. Here the CDR3 reads CASSLGEGSHEQYF. In nucleotides, the CDR3 is TGTGCCAGCAGCTTAGGGGAGGGGTCGCACGAGCAGTACTTC.

The chain combines TRBV15 with TRBJ2-1, with 11 positions matching TRBD2. The junction had 7 bases not matched to a gene; V was cut back by 3 bases and J by 9 bases. The CDR3 covers 15 residues. Germline CDR1 LNHNV, CDR2 YYDKDF (reference sequence). This CDR3 is CATSRGLAGGSEQFF. The CDR3, as DNA: TGTGCCACCAGCAGGGGGCTAGCGGGGGGTAGTGAGCAGTTCTTC.

CDR3 DNA: TGCGCCAGCAGCTTGGTGACTAGCGGGCCCTACGAGCAGTACTTC. Translating it yields CASSLVTSGPYEQYF. V is TRBV5-1 and J is TRBJ2-7, with 10 bases fitting TRBD2. Germline V CDR1 and CDR2: SGHRS, YFSETQ. Losses at the gene ends were 0 bases for V and 2 bases for J; bases not matched to a gene: 2. The length of the CDR3 is 15 residues.

The chain joins TRBV10-3 to TRBJ2-5; D perhaps matches TRBD1 (6 bases). Per the germline V gene, CDR1 is ENHRY and CDR2 is SYGVKD. The CDR3 totals 12 residues. The V end was cut by 10 bases, the J end by 1 base, with 10 bases between. The CDR3 bases are TGTGCCACCCGGGACACCCAAGAGACCCAGTACTTC. Encoded protein: CATRDTQETQYF.

The chain uses TRBV12-5 and TRBJ2-3; D remains ambiguous. The CDR3 has 13 amino acids. V lost 3 bases and J lost 1, with 5 bases in between. CDR1 is LGHNT and CDR2 is FRNRAP in the germline V gene. For the CDR3, the DNA is TGTGCTAGTGGTTTAAGGCGCACAGATACGCAGTATTTT. Amino acids: CASGLRRTDTQYF.

The CDR3 coding sequence is TGTGCCAGCAGCGTGGACAGGGCTTACAATTCACCCCTCCACTTT. Its protein is CASSVDRAYNSPLHF. This chain connects TRBV6-1 to TRBJ1-6, with 8 bases that match TRBD1. The CDR3 loop spans 15 amino acids. V gave up 6 bases and J gave up 7 bases; unmatched junction bases: 8. Germline V lookup: CDR1 MNHNS, CDR2 SASEGT.

This clone was counted between two and nine times. This sequence joins TRBV1 and TRBJ2-7; the tabulated D call, TRBD2, remains unverified against the DNA. TRBV1 is flagged as a pseudogene. This CDR3 comprises 17 residues. The CDR3 here is CTSSPRGTSGRAGEQYF. DNA for the CDR3: TGCACCAGCAGCCCCCGTGGGACTAGCGGGAGGGCCGGGGAGCAGTACTTC.

The CDR3 DNA is TGTGCCAACGGACAGGGGGGCTATGGCTACACCTTC. Amino acid sequence: CANGQGGYGYTF. The rearrangement uses TRBV9 and TRBJ1-2; 10 bases are a match to TRBD1. V was pared by 9 bases and J by 4 bases, with 3 bases of the junction left unmatched. The CDR3 sequence is 12 residues long. Germline CDR1 is SGDLS and CDR2 is YYNGEE.

This clone has more than one count but fewer than ten. This chain joins TRBV7-3 and TRBJ2-2, with D unresolved. CDR3 length equals 14 residues. Germline values: CDR1 SGHTA, CDR2 FQGTGA. With 3 bases removed from V and 0 bases from J, the gap between germline ends came to 5 bases. The CDR3 DNA reads as TGTGCCAGCAGCTTGGACCCGAACACCGGGGAGCTGTTTTTT. Translation gives CASSLDPNTGELFF. Full variable domain (rest looked up from reference TRBV7-3 and TRBJ2-2): GAGVSQTPSNKVTEKGKYVELRCDPISGHTALYWYRQSLGQGPEFLIYFQGTGAADDSGLPNDRFFAVRPEGSVSTLKIQRTERGDSAVYLCASSLDPNTGELFFGEGSRLTVL.

The chain employs TRBV7-8 and TRBJ2-7; maybe TRBD2 (6 bases). Trimming pared 6 bases from V and 3 bases from J, leaving 12 bases between. There are 13 residues in the CDR3. Germline V gene sequence: CDR1 SGHVS, CDR2 FQNEAQ. The DNA of the CDR3 is TGTGCCAGCAGGGAGGGACGGTTCTACGAGCAGTACTTC. Protein product: CASREGRFYEQYF. The variable domain in full, with the rest retrieved from reference TRBV7-8 and TRBJ2-7, is GAGVSQSPRYKVAKRGQDVALRCDPISGHVSLFWYQQALGQGPEFLTYFQNEAQLDKSGLPSDRFFAERPEGSVSTLKIQRTQQEDSAVYLCASREGRFYEQYFGPGTRLTVT.

This clone is a singleton in its sample. V gene TRBV29-1 combines with J gene TRBJ2-2; possibly TRBD1 for D (5 bases). The CDR3 has 14 residues. Trimming pared 7 bases from V and 2 bases from J, leaving 14 bases between. The germline gives CDR1 SQVTM, CDR2 ANQGSEA. The CDR3 nucleotides are TGCAGCGCTCGGAGACAGCCAAACACCGGGGAGCTGTTTTTT. It yields the protein CSARRQPNTGELFF.

This clone was counted only a few times. V is TRBV2 and J is TRBJ2-7; the match to TRBD1 covers 8 bases. J gave up 2 bases and V 6 bases, and 9 bases lay outside the gene matches. This CDR3 has 15 residues. The V gene's germline CDR1 is SNHLY and CDR2 FYNNEI. DNA of the CDR3: TGTGCCAGCAGGCGCGGACAGGGTGACGCCTACGAGCAGTACTTC. It translates to CASRRGQGDAYEQYF.

The V gene is TRBV6-6, the J gene TRBJ1-2; 10 bases line up with TRBD1. The junction had 12 bases not matched to a gene; V was cut back by 6 bases and J by 5 bases. Germline CDR1 and CDR2: MNHNY and SVGAGI (reference sequence). The CDR3 loop spans 16 amino acids. The CDR3 coding sequence is TGTGCCAGCAGACCAGTACCGGGACAGGGGAAGTATGGCTACACCTTC. The encoded protein is CASRPVPGQGKYGYTF.

The CDR3 sequence: CASSQVGTGTYEQYF. CDR3 in DNA: TGTGCCAGCAGCCAAGTAGGGACAGGGACCTACGAGCAGTACTTC. The rearrangement uses TRBV28 and TRBJ2-7; 9 nucleotides match TRBD1. Germline CDR1 MDHEN, CDR2 SYDVKM. Losses at the gene ends were 6 bases for V and 2 bases for J; bases not matched to a gene: 8. This CDR3 spans 15 amino acids.

This rearrangement joins TRBV11-2 to TRBJ2-1; maybe TRBD2 (6 bases). The CDR3 is 13 amino acids. Germline loops: CDR1 SGHAT, CDR2 FQNNGV. The V end lost 6 bases, the J end lost 0 bases, and 6 bases lay between the germline ends. CDR3 nucleotide sequence: TGTGCCAGCAGGCGGGGCTCCTACAATGAGCAGTTCTTC. Translated, it gives CASRRGSYNEQFF.

This rearrangement joins TRBV4-1 to TRBJ2-7, with TRBD1 matching over 8 bases. The CDR3 has 15 residues. V lost 4 bases to trimming and J lost 0 bases; unmatched junction nucleotides: 5. The V gene's germline CDR1 is MGHRA and CDR2 YSYEKL. The CDR3 coding sequence is TGCGCCAGCAGCCTAAGGACAGGGCTCTCCTACGAGCAGTACTTC. Translation gives CASSLRTGLSYEQYF.